These 29 T cell receptor beta chains originate from one sample sequenced in a study of blood T cell repertoires in COVID-19. Method: immunoSEQ multiplex PCR; TCRdb's copy keeps in-frame clones and lacks some. The sample comprises under 200,000 clones, around four fifths of which are singletons, and roughly 8.8% rests with the top ten. Sample: peripheral blood. Receptor source: a woman older than 75 with COVID-19, enrolled during active disease.

This clone is a singleton in its sample. The CDR3 DNA is TGTGCCAGCAGCCGACTACTACTAGCGGAAGTTATGAACACCGGGGAGCTGTTTTTT. Protein product: CASSRLLLAEVMNTGELFF. The chain links TRBV7-9 to TRBJ2-2; 8 bases match TRBD2. This CDR3 spans 19 amino acids. The ends lost 5 bases at V and 1 base at J; junction bases unmatched: 15. Germline lookup yields CDR1 SEHNR and CDR2 FQNEAQ (reference sequence).

The chain carries TRBV6-4 and TRBJ2-6; D is perhaps TRBD2 (6 bases). Germline CDR1 is MRHNA and CDR2 is SNTAGT. This CDR3 spans 14 amino acids. Trimming removed 8 bases at V and 4 bases at J, with 12 bases between. CDR3 sequence reads: CASSEEGGANVLTF. The CDR3 region has the DNA TGTGCCAGCTCCGAGGAGGGAGGGGCCAACGTCCTGACTTTC.

The V and J genes are TRBV7-9 and TRBJ1-6; 8 positions agree with TRBD1. Germline lookup yields CDR1 SEHNR and CDR2 FQNEAQ (reference sequence). Unmatched junction bases numbered 2, after V lost 0 bases and J lost 7 bases. CDR3 length: 15 residues. CDR3 bases: TGTGCCAGCAGCTTAGCGGGGACAGGCAATTCACCCCTCCACTTT. Its translation: CASSLAGTGNSPLHF.

About this clone itself: Other nucleotide sequences from this sample produce the same CDR3. V and J are TRBV5-1 and TRBJ2-5; D perhaps matches TRBD2 (5 bases). The length of the CDR3 is 13 residues. The germline gives CDR1 SGHRS, CDR2 YFSETQ. The V and J ends lost 0 bases and 4 bases respectively, with 7 bases between them. The CDR3 DNA reads as TGCGCCAGCAGCTTGGGAGGAGGAGAGACCCAGTACTTC. This encodes CASSLGGGETQYF.

V and J are TRBV6-5 and TRBJ1-6; 12 nucleotides match TRBD1. CDR1 MNHEY and CDR2 SVGAGI come from the germline V gene. This CDR3 has 14 amino acids. Trimming took 7 bases from V and 10 from J; bases not matched to a gene: 5. The CDR3 nucleotides are TGTGCCAGCACCCGGGACAGGGGGCAATCACCCCTCCACTTT. Its protein is CASTRDRGQSPLHF.

The rearrangement links TRBV2 to TRBJ2-5; the D gene is possibly TRBD1 (5 bases). The length of the CDR3 is 13 residues. V lost 2 bases to trimming and J lost 1 base, with 5 bases between them. Germline CDR1 reads SNHLY; CDR2 reads FYNNEI. The CDR3 DNA reads as TGTGCCAGCAGTGAAAGGGGCCAAGAGACCCAGTACTTC. Its translation is CASSERGQETQYF.

This clone was found once. The rearrangement joins TRBV6-2 or TRBV6-3 to TRBJ1-5; D remains unclear. The V gene lost 4 bases and the J gene lost 7 bases, with 8 bases spanning the gap. Germline assignment: CDR1 MNHEY and CDR2 SVGEGT. The CDR3 is made up of 12 amino acids. The CDR3 sequence is CASSWAGQPQHF. In nucleotides, the CDR3 is TGTGCCAGCAGTTGGGCCGGCCAGCCCCAGCATTTT.

The chain is built from TRBV6-5 and TRBJ2-4; D possibly corresponds to TRBD1 (6 bases). Germline V gene data show CDR1 as MNHEY and CDR2 as SVGAGI. The CDR3 totals 14 residues. Trimming cost V 0 bases and J 8 bases, with 11 bases left between them. The CDR3 nucleotides are TGTGCCAGCAGTTACTCAGGGGGTGAGGACATTCAGTACTTC. This encodes CASSYSGGEDIQYF.

This clone occurred a few times. Other DNA sequences in the same sample also yield this CDR3. The chain has TRBV2 and TRBJ1-4; D might be TRBD1 (6 bases). Germline V gives CDR1 SNHLY, CDR2 FYNNEI. The CDR3 loop spans 16 amino acids. Trimming pared 1 base from V and 7 bases from J, leaving 16 bases between. CDR3 bases: TGTGCCAGCAGTGAAGGGACAGCGGGGGTGGGTGAAAAACTGTTTTTT. This gives the protein CASSEGTAGVGEKLFF.

The chain is built from TRBV4-1 and TRBJ1-5; no definite D call. The CDR3 runs to 16 residues. Per the germline V gene, CDR1 is MGHRA and CDR2 is YSYEKL. V lost 0 bases, J lost 3 bases, and 12 bases lay in between. The CDR3 sequence is CASSQEVAGSNQPQHF. CDR3 DNA sequence: TGCGCCAGCAGCCAAGAGGTAGCTGGGTCCAATCAGCCCCAGCATTTT.

This chain joins TRBV10-3 and TRBJ1-1, with TRBD1 identical over 8 bases. Trimming removed 6 bases from V and 1 base from J; junction bases left unmatched: 1. Germline-derived CDR1 and CDR2 are ENHRY and SYGVKD. The CDR3 has 13 amino acids. This CDR3 reads CAIRTGENTEAFF. CDR3 in DNA: TGTGCCATCAGGACAGGGGAGAACACTGAAGCTTTCTTT.

J is TRBJ1-1 and V is TRBV24-1; D gene uncertain. Germline V lookup: CDR1 KGHDR, CDR2 SFDVKD. The CDR3 length is 13 residues. Trimming left V 7 bases short and J 1 base short, with 9 bases between. The CDR3 bases are TGTGCCACCAGAGCGACCTCGAACACTGAAGCTTTCTTT. This codes for CATRATSNTEAFF.

V and J are TRBV28 and TRBJ1-2; D is unresolved. The CDR3 runs to 14 residues. Trimming removed 4 bases at V and 8 bases at J, with 17 bases between. The germline V gene encodes CDR1 MDHEN and CDR2 SYDVKM. The CDR3 DNA sequence: TGTGCCAGCAGTTCACCAGCGTCAGAAGGAGGCTACACCTTC. Protein sequence: CASSSPASEGGYTF.

This chain uses TRBV18 with TRBJ2-1; 7 bases match TRBD2. Unmatched junction bases numbered 12, after V lost 3 bases and J lost 7 bases. CDR3 length equals 16 residues. The V gene's germline CDR1 is KGHSH and CDR2 LQKENI. CDR3 region: CASSPPGGGSGNEQFF. The CDR3 DNA reads as TGTGCCAGCTCACCCCCGGGCGGGGGAAGTGGTAATGAGCAGTTCTTC.

The genes are TRBV4-1 and TRBJ2-5; 7 bases are a match to TRBD2. The CDR3 totals 16 residues. Per germline, CDR1 MGHRA and CDR2 YSYEKL. V gave up 4 bases and J gave up 5 bases; unmatched junction bases: 13. The chain's CDR3 is CASSLGAGVGGETQYF. CDR3 nucleotides: TGCGCCAGCAGCCTAGGGGCGGGAGTAGGCGGGGAGACCCAGTACTTC.

This sequence joins TRBV4-2 and TRBJ1-4; unclear D gene. The germline CDR1 and CDR2 sequences are LGHNA and YNFKEQ. CDR3 length: 17 residues. V dropped 1 base and J dropped 3 bases, with 15 bases sitting between them. CDR3 coding DNA: TGTGCCAGCAGCCAAGGGGCAGCCGGATATTCTAATGAAAAACTGTTTTTT. The encoded protein is CASSQGAAGYSNEKLFF.

The genes are TRBV5-1 and TRBJ1-1; TRBD1 matches at 7 bases. V gave up 3 bases and J gave up 4 bases; unmatched junction bases: 6. The germline gives CDR1 SGHRS, CDR2 YFSETQ. This CDR3 is 14 amino acids long. CDR3 residues: CASSSTQGLTEAFF. The CDR3 DNA is TGCGCCAGCAGCTCGACACAGGGGCTCACTGAAGCTTTCTTT.

The chain couples TRBV5-1 to TRBJ1-3; TRBD1 is a possible D gene (5 bases). From germline, CDR1 is SGHRS and CDR2 YFSETQ. Trimming cost V 4 bases and J 1 base, with 9 bases left between them. CDR3 length: 14 residues. The CDR3 DNA is TGCGCCAGCAGCCCCGGGGGTTCTGGAAACACCATATATTTT. It specifies CASSPGGSGNTIYF.

The chain links TRBV2 to TRBJ1-4, with D possibly TRBD1 on 6 matching bases. The CDR3 length is 15 residues. The ends were cut back, 3 bases at V and 4 bases at J, with 12 bases in the middle. Germline values: CDR1 SNHLY, CDR2 FYNNEI. CDR3 bases: TGTGCCAGCAGTGAGATTCGGACAGTTAATGAAAAACTGTTTTTT. It specifies CASSEIRTVNEKLFF.

The chain joins TRBV15 to TRBJ1-5, with TRBD1 as a possible D gene (5 bases). The CDR3 is 15 residues long. Germline loops: CDR1 LNHNV, CDR2 YYDKDF (reference sequence). V dropped 5 bases and J dropped 4 bases, with 15 bases sitting between them. The DNA for the CDR3 is TGTGCCACCAGCCGTGATCCAGGGTCTAATCAGCCCCAGCATTTT. This gives the protein CATSRDPGSNQPQHF.

This chain joins TRBV6-1 and TRBJ2-2, with 11 nucleotides matching TRBD2. The CDR3 covers 17 residues. The trim removed 4 bases at V and 7 bases at J, leaving 11 bases unmatched. CDR1 is MNHNS, CDR2 SASEGT, per germline. CDR3 coding DNA: TGTGCCAGCAGTGCCCTCTCACTAGCGGGAGCTGGCGGGGAGCTGTTTTTT. Its protein is CASSALSLAGAGGELFF.

This chain uses TRBV19 with TRBJ2-1; D might be TRBD1 (6 bases). CDR1 is LNHDA and CDR2 is SQIVND in the germline V gene (reference sequence). The CDR3 sequence is 15 residues long. The germline V and J ends were trimmed by 9 bases and 5 bases, with 20 bases remaining between them. The CDR3 nucleotides read TGTGCCAGCAGGATCGACAGGACCGAACACAATGAGCAGTTCTTC. Amino acids: CASRIDRTEHNEQFF.

The chain couples TRBV10-2 to TRBJ1-1; 12 positions agree with TRBD1. V lost 5 bases, J lost 7 bases, and 8 bases stayed unmatched. The CDR3 spans 15 residues. CDR1 and CDR2 (germline): WSHSY, SAAADI. The CDR3 is CASSTGTGGAGEAFF. CDR3 in DNA: TGCGCCAGCAGTACCGGGACAGGGGGCGCGGGTGAAGCTTTCTTT.

The CDR3 is CASSWTSGRPQYF. The CDR3 DNA is TGTGCCAGCAGCTGGACTAGCGGGAGACCTCAGTACTTC. The rearrangement links TRBV6-5 to TRBJ2-7, with 13 bases lining up with TRBD2. The CDR3 contains 13 residues. Germline V CDR1 and CDR2: MNHEY, SVGAGI. Trimming removed 6 bases from V and 10 bases from J; junction bases left unmatched: 6.

On this clone: An end of the junction does not agree with germline; a read error may underlie this. This rearrangement joins TRBV7-7 to TRBJ2-5; possible D gene TRBD1, 6 bases. Germline CDR1 and CDR2: SSHAT and FNYEAQ (reference sequence). The CDR3 contains 15 residues. The chain's CDR3 is CASSPSGGGQETQYF. DNA for the CDR3: TGTGCTAGCAGCCCAAGTGGGGGCGGGCAAGAGACCCAGTACTTC. Using reference TRBV7-7 and TRBJ2-5 for the parts outside the CDR3, the full variable domain is GAGVSQSPRYKVTKRGQDVTLRCDPISSHATLYWYQQALGQGPEFLTYFNYEAQPDKSGLPSDRFSAERPEGSISTLTIQRTEQRDSAMYRCASSPSGGGQETQYFGPGTRLLVL.

The CDR3 loop is CASSEGGRVDGYTF. CDR3 DNA: TGTGCCAGCAGTGAAGGAGGTCGGGTGGACGGCTACACCTTC. The chain has TRBV25-1 and TRBJ1-2; D is unclear. Germline CDR1 and CDR2: MGHDK and SYGVNS. CDR3 length: 14 amino acids. The ends were cut back, 2 bases at V and 8 bases at J, with 15 bases in the middle.

This clone was counted a single time. The J gene is TRBJ2-5, the V gene TRBV15; TRBD1 agrees at 7 bases. V trimming: 1 base; J trimming: 3 bases; junction bases outside the gene matches: 2. The CDR3 totals 14 residues. Germline lookup yields CDR1 LNHNV and CDR2 YYDKDF (reference sequence). The CDR3 here is CATSRGGQKETQYF. For the CDR3, the DNA is TGTGCCACCAGCAGAGGGGGACAGAAAGAGACCCAGTACTTC.

The CDR3 DNA reads as TGTGCCAGCAGGGTGGGGGGTACGAGCAATCAGCCCCAGCATTTT. Encoded protein: CASRVGGTSNQPQHF. V and J are TRBV6-5 and TRBJ1-5; weak D call: TRBD1 (5 bases). V lost 6 bases and J lost 1, with 13 bases in between. The length of the CDR3 is 15 residues. The germline CDR1 and CDR2 sequences are MNHEY and SVGAGI.

The V and J genes are TRBV25-1 and TRBJ1-4; D remains unclear. Deletions cut 1 base from V and 5 bases from J, with 11 bases between. The CDR3 is 15 residues long. Germline V gene data show CDR1 as MGHDK and CDR2 as SYGVNS. The CDR3 DNA reads TGTGCCAGCAGTGAATCGGTGGTACTCAATGAAAAACTGTTTTTT. This sequence encodes CASSESVVLNEKLFF.